Sequencing of this TCR beta chain was carried out in a study of T cells in localized non-small cell lung cancer. Study-level points and caveats: Heterogeneity stays possible, as sequencing covered only one tumor region. It was uninvolved adjacent lung that showed the highest T cell clonality, exceeding tumor.

Concerning this clone itself: The antigen is undetermined.

The protocol was immunoSEQ multiplex PCR, while the TCRdb copy is restricted to in-frame clones and leaves out a portion. The sample yields tens of thousands of clones, roughly 90% seen once. The sequence was collected from a woman aged 40-69 years with stage I lung adenocarcinoma. The material sequenced was peripheral blood, taken before any cancer treatment.

CDR3 protein: CASSVLDWETGELFF. The CDR3 DNA reads as TGTGCCAGTAGTGTCTTGGACTGGGAAACCGGGGAGCTGTTTTTT. V gene TRBV19 combines with J gene TRBJ2-2; tentatively, D is TRBD2 (5 bases). CDR3 size: 15 residues. V gave up 5 bases and J gave up 5 bases, with 15 bases separating them. CDR1 LNHDA and CDR2 SQIVND come from the germline V gene (reference sequence).